This T cell receptor beta chain was identified in a study of blood T cell repertoires in COVID-19. Study at large: Acute and convalescent COVID-19 samples came from the United States, Italy and Spain. The cDNA or gDNA used as material had been derived from T cells, B-cell-depleted T cells, or PBMCs.

Participants were aged 18 to 89 years from 24 US areas. Clones were read by immunoSEQ multiplex PCR, and TCRdb kept only the in-frame ones, dropping some. In the table there are about 210,000 clones, around 85% of which are singletons. The germline V gene encodes CDR1 SGHAT and CDR2 FQNNGV. The V segment lost 5 bases and the J segment 2 bases; nucleotides outside the gene matches: 11. CDR3 length: 16 residues. Sequences were obtained from PBMCs or T cells enriched from blood (not recorded which). V and J are TRBV11-2 and TRBJ2-7; 8 nucleotides match TRBD1. The source of this sequence is a woman between 40 and 55 years old with acute COVID-19. The CDR3 DNA is TGTGCCAGCAGCCGGACAGGGAGATTGGGAACCTACGAGCAGTACTTC. As protein: CASSRTGRLGTYEQYF.